This T cell receptor beta chain is drawn from a study of Ad26.COV2.S vaccination and SARS-CoV-2 variants. Across the whole study: Donor participated within the Ad26.COV2.S arm of the COV1001 trial.

Produced via immunoSEQ multiplex PCR; TCRdb's table is partial and in-frame only. The table has 350,000 to 400,000 clones, 75% to 90% seen once; the top ten hold about 1.9%. The CDR3 is 15 residues long. Trimming cost V 4 bases and J 3 bases; bases outside gene matches: 7. Germline assignment: CDR1 SGHTA and CDR2 FQGNSA. Stated treatment: some 20 received Ad26.COV2.S at low or high dose, single or two shots; roughly five received placebo; per-sample allocation not given. On day 63 after the first injection, vaccine and placebo recipients gave samples. Based in Boston, the donor was an adult of 18-55 years. An Ad26 vector carrying the Wuhan-strain SARS-CoV-2 spike served as the vaccine.

Sequences were derived from peripheral blood, sampled in a trial of Ad26.COV2.S vaccine versus placebo. J is TRBJ2-7 and V is TRBV7-2; TRBD2 matches at 9 bases. This sequence was found in a person aged 18-60 years who received the Ad26.COV2.S COVID-19 vaccine or a placebo. This CDR3 reads CASSSPGTSNYEQYF. The CDR3 DNA is TGTGCCAGCAGCTCCCCCGGGACTAGCAACTACGAGCAGTACTTC.